Detailed here is one T cell receptor (beta chain). Assay used: immunoSEQ multiplex PCR; TCRdb lists only in-frame clones, some missing. In the table there are almost 85,000 clones, about 93% of which are singletons. This sample stems from a study of control samples from healthy donors and cancer patients. Germline V CDR1 and CDR2: MNHEY, SVGAGI. With 5 bases removed from V and 1 base from J, the gap between germline ends came to 8 bases. The CDR3 totals 13 residues. The V call is TRBV6-5, the J call TRBJ1-1, with D uncertain. This receptor was taken from a woman aged 18-29 years in good health. Sequenced: blood. DNA for the CDR3: TGTGCCAGCAGTCAAAGTTCGAACACTGAAGCTTTCTTT. This translates into CASSQSSNTEAFF.